These 7 T cell receptor beta chains came from one sample sequenced in a study of radiotherapy plus CTLA-4 blockade in lung cancer. The protocol was immunoSEQ multiplex PCR, while the TCRdb copy is restricted to in-frame clones and leaves out a portion. Altogether more than 95,000 clones are present, about four fifths being singletons, with the ten largest covering around 3%. The sequenced sample was peripheral blood, obtained from a patient treated with radiotherapy plus ipilimumab. These receptors were collected from a human donor with non-small cell lung cancer who had a partial response to radiotherapy plus ipilimumab. Some clones in this sample may be carry-over from other donors' samples.

The J gene is TRBJ1-1, the V gene TRBV28; TRBD1 might be the D (6 bases). Germline CDR1 and CDR2: MDHEN and SYDVKM. This CDR3 contains 14 residues. V dropped 6 bases and J dropped 0 bases, with 11 bases sitting between them. CDR3 bases: TGTGCCAGCAGGGCACAGGGTATGAACACTGAAGCTTTCTTT. Protein: CASRAQGMNTEAFF.

The chain carries TRBV6-1 and TRBJ1-6, with a possible D match to TRBD1 (5 bases). CDR3 length equals 14 residues. In germline, CDR1 is MNHNS, CDR2 SASEGT. V shed 7 bases and J shed 10 bases, with 17 bases lying between them. CDR3 nucleotides: TGTGCCAGCAACACGGAATGGGGCTCGTCACCCCTCCACTTT. It specifies CASNTEWGSSPLHF.

The chain combines TRBV5-4 with TRBJ1-2; D gene ambiguous. Germline V gene lookup returns CDR1 SGHNT and CDR2 YYREEE (reference sequence). V lost 4 bases and J 8 bases, leaving 18 bases between the germline ends. The CDR3 length is 14 residues. CDR3 nucleotides: TGTGCCAGCAGCCCACAGTTGGGGAGACGCGGCTACACCTTC. This translates into CASSPQLGRRGYTF.

In this sample, this clone turned up a few times. V gene TRBV28 combines with J gene TRBJ2-5; D is uncertain. Deletions cut 8 bases from V and 1 base from J, with 14 bases between. The CDR3 has 14 amino acids. The V gene's germline CDR1 is MDHEN and CDR2 SYDVKM. Here the CDR3 DNA reads TGTGCCAGCTCGGCTCTGTTAGCCCAAGAGACCCAGTACTTC. It encodes CASSALLAQETQYF.

The rearrangement joins TRBV6-6 to TRBJ2-1; TRBD2 aligns across 8 bases. Germline V gene data show CDR1 as MNHNY and CDR2 as SVGAGI (reference sequence). V lost 7 bases, J lost 2 bases, and 7 bases stayed unmatched. CDR3 length: 15 residues. In nucleotides, the CDR3 is TGTGCCAGCATGAAGGACGGGGGGGCCTACAATGAGCAGTTCTTC. Amino acid sequence: CASMKDGGAYNEQFF.

V and J are TRBV11-3 and TRBJ2-3; no clear D. The CDR3 runs 14 residues. Germline values: CDR1 SGHNT, CDR2 YENEEA. Trimming shortened V by 2 bases and J by 3 bases, and 9 bases separated the two germline ends. Here the CDR3 reads CASSLSGRTDTQYF. The CDR3 DNA follows: TGTGCCAGCAGCTTATCCGGCAGGACAGATACGCAGTATTTT.

This chain's CDR3 is CASSSGTAVYEQYF. For the CDR3, the DNA is TGCGCCAGCAGTTCCGGGACAGCCGTTTACGAGCAGTACTTC. V and J are TRBV5-1 and TRBJ2-7; 7 bases line up with TRBD1. The ends lost 5 bases at V and 4 bases at J; junction bases unmatched: 9. Looked up from germline, CDR1 is SGHRS and CDR2 is YFSETQ. This CDR3 spans 14 amino acids.